This TCR beta chain was captured in a study of control samples from healthy donors and cancer patients. Germline loops: CDR1 SGHTA, CDR2 FQGNSA. The ends were cut back, 7 bases at V and 1 base at J, with 10 bases in the middle. The CDR3 totals 13 residues. Sequencing was performed with immunoSEQ multiplex PCR; in TCRdb, only in-frame clones are kept and a portion is missing. This sample carries fewer than 200,000 clones, 90% to 95% of them seen once, and the ten largest clones take over 4%. Material: blood. The TCR comes from a woman aged 60-70 years in good health. The V call is TRBV7-2, the J call TRBJ1-2; D not resolved. CDR3 in DNA: TGTGCCAGCAAGGGCGGAAATAACTATGGCTACACCTTC. It codes for CASKGGNNYGYTF.